This entry is about one T cell receptor beta chain. This clonotype was seen only a few times. Its binding antigen is unknown. An end of the junction does not agree with germline; a read error may underlie this. Systemically healthy Caucasian individuals from Russia, 35 to 40 in total and aged roughly 6 to 100 years, were included as donors. Each donor gave about 9.8 milliliters of peripheral blood, drawn into EDTA-treated Vacutainer tubes. Ficoll-Paque density-gradient centrifugation was used to isolate PBMCs, with at least 7 million per sample. Total RNA, at least 5 micrograms per sample, was extracted from PBMCs with Trizol reagent. For every donor, an aliquot of PBMCs went through flow cytometry to measure the percentages of naive CD45RAhigh/CD27high T cells. This specimen belongs to a study of blood T cells in healthy people across ages (dated by TCRdb to between 2015 and 2016). About the study as a whole: Template switching captured roughly one uniquely barcoded TCR beta cDNA molecule per two T cells in model experiments. Four age groups were formed from the donors: young (average approximately 17 years), middle-aged (approximately 40), aged (around 68) and long-lived (about 80). To track age-related changes in TCR beta repertoire diversity, the study relied on deep sequencing normalized with unique cDNA molecular identifiers. To avoid experimental bias, donors of different ages were distributed randomly across sequencing lanes. For two donors (one aged 18 to 30 and one aged 80 or older), the study analyzed two additional independent replicas of 1 million unique cDNA reads from the same blood draw. The investigation overall reported the following: Compared with the aged group, more naive CD4+ T cells, fewer expanded clones and increased TCR diversity were shown by the long-lived group, suggesting age selection. Observed TCR beta diversity correlated strongly with the percentage of naive T cells measured by flow cytometry. Observed TCR beta diversity per million T cells fell roughly linearly with age, and a significant reduction was already apparent by age around 36. Because the CMV infection status of the donors was unknown, age-related changes in expanded clonotypes may potentially have been confounded. Because profiling used bulk unsorted PBMCs, naive and antigen-experienced compartments could not be compared conclusively. Estimates of total diversity from one million sequenced T cells were regarded as lower bounds and underestimates.

The method behind the library was 5' RACE. A second PCR of about 6 to 12 cycles was run with a J-beta primer mix and a sample-barcoded 5' primer. A unique molecular identifier was introduced onto each TCR beta cDNA molecule by a template-switch 5' adaptor carrying 12 random nucleotides. Each sample yielded at least 2.5 million CDR3-containing paired-end reads. The Mint cDNA synthesis kit, primed by a TRBC-specific oligonucleotide, was used to synthesize first-strand cDNA from all RNA. Following uracil-DNA glycosylase treatment, a first 18-cycle PCR with universal primers M1SS and BC2_uni_R was performed on all cDNA. In the original analysis: For normalization, 1 million high-quality reads were randomly selected from each sample, with every read carrying a distinct molecular identifier. Instead of being binned into consensus sequences, reads with shared molecular identifiers were discarded. MiTCR, set to a Q25 quality threshold and the strictest error-elimination algorithm, was used for CDR3 identification, clonotype clustering and error correction. Lower-bound total TCR beta diversity was estimated with a nonparametric unseen species model using Euler transformation. The public reads were reprocessed in TCRdb via fastp at Q25 and MiXCR, keeping in-frame beta chains. Merged by CDR3 protein, the rows form single entries marked with the most common genes and DNA. The V and J calls come from TCRdb's annotation, not from the publication. A total of 1,800,000 or so distinct CDR3 sequences appear in this sample, approximately 40% of them only once. About 21% of the sample is held by the ten biggest clonotypes.

The sequencing sample was made of blood. The receptor's source is a human donor in good health.

The DNA is TGTGCCAGTAGTTTTTTCTCGGGAGATACGCAGTATTTT. The translation is CASSFFSGDTQYF. The rearranged chain carries TRBV12-3 or TRBV12-4 and TRBJ2-3, with no confident D gene call. From the cysteine through the phenylalanine, the CDR3 covers 13 amino acids. CDR3 DNA is the only sequence kept; it has 39 bases, read in frame from the first base.